The rows below give T cell receptor beta chains drawn from one sample of a study of blood T cells in healthy people across ages. TCRdb redid the calling of the 5' RACE reads with MiXCR, one entry per CDR3 protein. The table shows some 920,000 distinct CDR3 sequences, with around 54% occurring only once. Material for sequencing was blood. The receptors were gathered from a woman aged 55-70 years in good health. Both conserved end residues are part of each CDR3. D genes are given only for firm matches. Not all rows give a size; the values are once, few, many and, for expanded clones, a class.

clone_size j_call v_call d_call cdr3_aa cdr3_nt
. TRBJ2-5 TRBV6-2/TRBV6-3 TRBD2 CASNRLAGQETQYF TGTGCCAGCAATCGACTAGCGGGACAAGAGACCCAGTACTTC
. TRBJ2-7 TRBV21-1 . CASSKGEGGPAYEQYF TGTGCCAGCAGCAAAGGTGAAGGGGGTCCTGCCTACGAGCAGTACTTC
few TRBJ1-2 TRBV4-1 . CASSQGFPRGRYYGYTF TGCGCCAGCAGCCAAGGATTTCCACGTGGGCGCTACTATGGCTACACCTTC
. TRBJ2-7 TRBV11-2 TRBD1 CASSPRSRTGISYEQYF TGTGCCAGCAGTCCTCGATCCAGGACAGGGATCTCCTACGAGCAGTACTTC
few TRBJ2-5 TRBV6-2/TRBV6-3 . CASLHGETQYF TGTGCCAGCCTTCACGGGGAGACCCAGTACTTC
few TRBJ1-2 TRBV15 . CATSRAGVRYGYTF TGTGCCACCAGCAGAGCAGGGGTGCGGTATGGCTACACCTTC
once TRBJ1-4 TRBV28 . CASSLQGGRAEKLFF TGTGCCAGCAGTTTACAGGGAGGTAGGGCTGAAAAACTGTTTTTT
once TRBJ1-2 TRBV6-1 TRBD1 CASSGRTGRGGYTF TGTGCCAGCAGTGGGCGGACAGGTCGGGGGGGCTACACCTTC
. TRBJ2-2 TRBV7-8 . CVSSFGVTAGELFF TGTGTCAGCAGCTTTGGGGTTACGGCCGGGGAGCTGTTTTTT
many TRBJ1-2 TRBV4-2 . CASSQDSPRVSYGYTF TGTGCCAGCAGCCAAGATTCGCCACGGGTTTCCTATGGCTACACCTTC
. TRBJ2-1 TRBV4-1 . CASSQENGRGNEQFF TGCGCCAGCAGCCAAGAGAACGGTCGAGGCAATGAGCAGTTCTTC
. TRBJ2-2 TRBV20-1 TRBD1 CSALDRERAGELFF TGCAGTGCCCTGGACAGGGAAAGGGCCGGGGAGCTGTTTTTT
. TRBJ2-5 TRBV7-7 . CASSLEQQETQYF TGTGCCAGCAGCTTAGAACAGCAAGAGACCCAGTACTTC
few TRBJ2-4 TRBV9 TRBD1 CASSFDGQGGHIQYF TGTGCCAGCAGCTTCGACGGACAGGGGGGGCACATTCAGTACTTC
few TRBJ1-4 TRBV25-1 . CASSYRVDEKLFF TGTGCCAGCAGTTACAGGGTAGATGAAAAACTGTTTTTT
. TRBJ2-7 TRBV21-1 . CASSDPYRPGANDEQYF TGTGCCAGCAGCGACCCGTACCGACCAGGGGCTAATGACGAGCAGTACTTC
. TRBJ2-7 TRBV6-5 . CASSYSPAGPGEQYF TGTGCCAGCAGTTACTCGCCGGCGGGTCCGGGAGAGCAGTACTTC
many TRBJ1-2 TRBV20-1 . CSAKKWEDSVYGYTF TGCAGTGCAAAAAAATGGGAGGACAGTGTCTATGGCTACACCTTC
. TRBJ2-7 TRBV4-1 . CASSSTHRGKFYEQYF TGCGCCAGCAGCTCCACACACCGGGGCAAATTCTACGAGCAGTACTTC
. TRBJ1-2 TRBV5-4 . CASSLVTGNYGYTF TGTGCCAGCAGCTTGGTCACAGGGAACTATGGCTACACCTTC
. TRBJ1-4 TRBV3-1 . CASSQGPAEKLFF TGTGCCAGCAGCCAAGGGCCGGCTGAAAAACTGTTTTTT
few TRBJ1-1 TRBV5-5 . CASSQTTGNTEAFF TGTGCCAGCTCTCAGACTACAGGGAACACTGAAGCTTTCTTT
. TRBJ2-4 TRBV28 . CASSPLTFDIQYF TGTGCCAGCAGCCCTCTAACCTTTGACATTCAGTACTTC
few TRBJ2-3 TRBV6-1 TRBD1 CASSAVGQGTDTQYF TGTGCCAGCAGTGCTGTGGGACAGGGAACAGATACGCAGTATTTT
. TRBJ2-1 TRBV6-6 TRBD2 CASSYPGTSSGEQFF TGTGCCAGCAGTTATCCCGGGACTAGTTCGGGCGAGCAGTTCTTC
few TRBJ2-2 TRBV29-1 TRBD1 CSVRQGAGELFF TGCAGCGTCCGACAGGGCGCCGGGGAGCTGTTTTTT
few TRBJ2-5 TRBV29-1 . CSAPEGAQETQYF TGCAGCGCCCCGGAAGGAGCCCAAGAGACCCAGTACTTC
once TRBJ2-6 TRBV29-1 . CSVELGTGANVPTF TGCAGCGTTGAATTGGGAACTGGGGCCAACGTCCCGACTTTC
. TRBJ2-4 TRBV7-9 . CASSDVEYYNEQYF TGTGCCAGCAGCGACGTGGAATACTACAATGAGCAGTACTTC
few TRBJ2-7 TRBV28 . CASSFPVSYEQYF TGTGCCAGCAGTTTTCCGGTATCCTACGAGCAGTACTTC
. TRBJ2-3 TRBV11-2 . CASSLRTGRAVGDTQYF TGTGCCAGCAGCTTACGTACCGGCCGGGCCGTGGGAGATACGCAGTATTTT
. TRBJ2-1 TRBV6-5 TRBD2 CASTAGRAYNEQFF TGTGCCAGCACAGCCGGGAGGGCCTACAATGAGCAGTTCTTC
once TRBJ2-6 TRBV6-2/TRBV6-3 . CASTLRGDSGANVLTF TGTGCCAGCACCTTACGAGGGGACTCTGGGGCCAACGTCCTGACTTTC
. TRBJ2-4 TRBV6-1 . CASSVRTFGIQYF TGTGCCAGCAGTGTAAGGACATTCGGCATTCAGTACTTC
. TRBJ2-5 TRBV19 . CASRKGLQETQYF TGTGCCAGTAGAAAGGGCCTTCAAGAGACCCAGTACTTC
. TRBJ2-4 TRBV7-9 TRBD1 CATHVIGTGDRAKNIQYF TGTGCCACCCACGTCATCGGGACAGGGGACAGAGCCAAAAACATTCAGTACTTC
. TRBJ2-3 TRBV20-1 TRBD2 CSAPTSGRTDTQYF TGCAGTGCACCGACTAGCGGGCGAACAGATACGCAGTATTTT
. TRBJ1-4 TRBV29-1 . CSAEQGRGEKLFF TGCAGCGCTGAACAGGGTCGGGGAGAAAAACTGTTTTTT